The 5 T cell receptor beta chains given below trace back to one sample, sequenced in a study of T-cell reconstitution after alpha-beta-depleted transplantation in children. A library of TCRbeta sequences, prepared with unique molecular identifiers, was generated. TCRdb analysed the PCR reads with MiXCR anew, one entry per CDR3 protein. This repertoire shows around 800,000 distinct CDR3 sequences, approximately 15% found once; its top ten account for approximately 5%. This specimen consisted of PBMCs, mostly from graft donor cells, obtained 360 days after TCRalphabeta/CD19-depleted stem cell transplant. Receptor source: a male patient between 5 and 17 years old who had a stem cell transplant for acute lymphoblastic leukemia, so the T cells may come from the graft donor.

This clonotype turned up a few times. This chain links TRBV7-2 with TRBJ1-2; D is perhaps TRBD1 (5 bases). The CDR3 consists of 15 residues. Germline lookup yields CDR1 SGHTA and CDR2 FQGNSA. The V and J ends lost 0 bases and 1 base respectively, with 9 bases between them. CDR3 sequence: CASSLAGDYNYGYTF. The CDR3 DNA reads TGTGCCAGCAGCTTAGCGGGGGATTATAACTATGGCTACACCTTC.

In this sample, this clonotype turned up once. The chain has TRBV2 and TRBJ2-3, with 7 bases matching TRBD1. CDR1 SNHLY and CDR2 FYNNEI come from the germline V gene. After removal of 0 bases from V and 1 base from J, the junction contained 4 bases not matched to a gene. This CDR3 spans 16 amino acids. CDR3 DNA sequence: TGTGCCAGCAGTGAAGCGCTCGGGACAGGCACAGATACGCAGTATTTT. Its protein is CASSEALGTGTDTQYF.

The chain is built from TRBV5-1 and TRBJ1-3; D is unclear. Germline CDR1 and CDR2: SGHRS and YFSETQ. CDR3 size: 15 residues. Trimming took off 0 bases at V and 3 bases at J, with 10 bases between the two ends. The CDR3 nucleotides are TGCGCCAGCAGCTTGGACGGGAATGGTGGAAACACCATATATTTT. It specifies CASSLDGNGGNTIYF.

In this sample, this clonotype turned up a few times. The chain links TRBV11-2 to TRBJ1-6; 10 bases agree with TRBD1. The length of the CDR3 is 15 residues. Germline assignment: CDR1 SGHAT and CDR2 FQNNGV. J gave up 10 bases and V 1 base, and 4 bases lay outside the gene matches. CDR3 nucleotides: TGTGCCAGCAGCTTAGTGGGACAGGGGAGATCACCCCTCCACTTT. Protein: CASSLVGQGRSPLHF.

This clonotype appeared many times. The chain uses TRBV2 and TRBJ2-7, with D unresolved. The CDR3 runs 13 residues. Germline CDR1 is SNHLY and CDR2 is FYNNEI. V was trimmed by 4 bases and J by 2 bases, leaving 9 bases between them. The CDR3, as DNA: TGTGCCAGCAGTGTCGAGGCCACCTACGAGCAGTACTTC. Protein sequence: CASSVEATYEQYF.